This T cell receptor (beta chain) was profiled in a study of metastatic and nonmetastatic thyroid tumors. Study information: Repertoires were compared across blood and tumor or nodule tissue from malignant and benign thyroid patients. Notes on the study in general: Significantly higher TCR beta diversity was reportedly seen in malignant thyroid tumors than benign nodules, in blood and tumor.

In the source study's methods: Construction of a distant-metastasis classifier for papillary thyroid cancer relied on CDR3 differences across clinicopathological groups. TCRdb called clones again from the PCR reads with MiXCR. TCRdb, rather than the study authors, made the V and J calls. Here the sample spans about 48,000 clones, around 20% being singletons. Germline assignment: CDR1 MNHNS and CDR2 SASEGT. This CDR3 spans 13 amino acids. Trimming pared 6 bases from V and 1 base from J, leaving 9 bases between. This clone has ten or more counts. Its matching antigen is unknown. Not a single patient had been given any form of treatment at any point before undergoing thyroid surgery.

Specimen: blood. This TCR was sampled from a male donor with papillary thyroid cancer or a benign thyroid nodule (not recorded which). Some clones in this sample may be carry-over from other donors' samples. The chain joins TRBV6-1 to TRBJ1-1; D is unclear. The CDR3 nucleotides are TGTGCCAGCAGCACTATCTCGAACACTGAAGCTTTCTTT. It is translated as CASSTISNTEAFF.